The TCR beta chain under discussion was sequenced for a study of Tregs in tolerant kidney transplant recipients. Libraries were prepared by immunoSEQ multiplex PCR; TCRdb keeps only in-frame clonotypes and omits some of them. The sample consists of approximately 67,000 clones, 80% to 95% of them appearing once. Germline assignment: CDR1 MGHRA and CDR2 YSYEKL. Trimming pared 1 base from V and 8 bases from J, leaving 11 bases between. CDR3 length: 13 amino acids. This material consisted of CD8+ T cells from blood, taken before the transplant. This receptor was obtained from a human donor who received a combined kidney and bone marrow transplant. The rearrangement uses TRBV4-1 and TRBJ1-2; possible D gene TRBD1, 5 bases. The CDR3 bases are TGCGCCAGCAGCCAAGTGGGAGGGGCGGGCTACACCTTC. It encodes CASSQVGGAGYTF.